This TCR beta chain appears in the sequencing data of a study of graft-versus-host responses after intestinal transplantation. The V end was cut by 3 bases, the J end by 0 bases, with 10 bases between. From germline, CDR1 is SGHNT and CDR2 YENEEA. The CDR3 sequence is 15 residues long. Only in-frame clones appear in the TCRdb table, and some are missing; sequencing was by immunoSEQ multiplex PCR. In the table there are some 50,000 clones, around 85% of which are singletons. A note on this clone: Its antigen is currently unknown.

The chain couples TRBV11-3 to TRBJ2-3, with D possibly matching TRBD2 (6 bases). Sequences were derived from unstimulated CD4+ T cells sorted from spleen or lymph node cells, sampled before transplant. The origin of this receptor is a human donor who was the organ donor for an intestinal transplant. CDR3 coding DNA: TGTGCCAGCAGCTTTGGGACTCTGAGCACAGATACGCAGTATTTT. Translated: CASSFGTLSTDTQYF.